These T cell receptor beta chains were read from a single sample in a study of cytomegalovirus exposure and HLA in healthy donors. Libraries were prepared by immunoSEQ multiplex PCR; TCRdb keeps only in-frame clonotypes and omits some of them. The sample yields roughly 120,000 clones, about nine tenths seen once. Sequenced input: PBMCs. These receptor sequences come from a woman aged 18-29 years in good health and CMV-seronegative. CDR3s include the opening cysteine and the closing phenylalanine or tryptophan.

CDR3: CASRSGGGGDTGELFF
V: TRBV4-3
J: TRBJ2-2

CDR3: CASSVGGAGELFF
V: TRBV9
J: TRBJ2-2

CDR3: CASSHDRGYQPQHF
V: TRBV6-5
J: TRBJ1-5

CDR3: CASSRDRKREQYF
V: TRBV11-2
J: TRBJ2-7

CDR3: CASSYSGGVETQYF
V: TRBV6-5
J: TRBJ2-5

CDR3: CASSHQRGPNEQYF
V: TRBV11-2
J: TRBJ2-7

CDR3: CASSPTGAAAFF
V: TRBV7-8
J: TRBJ1-1

CDR3: CASSPNRNYGYTF
V: TRBV9
J: TRBJ1-2

CDR3: CASSLSAGTGRYGYTF
V: TRBV27
J: TRBJ1-2

CDR3: CASSGPTGVAYPSRYEQYF
V: TRBV2
J: TRBJ2-7

CDR3: CAWSLGLAGGRDTQYF
V: TRBV30
J: TRBJ2-3

CDR3: CASSDPWRREGRHNEQFF
V: TRBV5-6
J: TRBJ2-1

CDR3: CAWSVKGPSYEQYF
V: TRBV30
J: TRBJ2-7

CDR3: CASSPGVGYEQYF
V: TRBV7-9
J: TRBJ2-7

CDR3: CASSQDLAGGSVTDTQYF
V: TRBV4-3
J: TRBJ2-3

CDR3: CATAPGTGSYEQYF
V: TRBV2
J: TRBJ2-7

CDR3: CASSFGGKETQYF
V: TRBV5-6
J: TRBJ2-5

CDR3: CASSQDHTGTGGNGYTF
V: TRBV4-2
J: TRBJ1-2